A single sample is the source of the 23 T cell receptor beta chains below, sequenced in a study of cytomegalovirus exposure and HLA in healthy donors. Use of 60 Vbeta and 13 Jbeta primers characterized the PCR. Sequencing used immunoSEQ multiplex PCR; TCRdb keeps in-frame clones, though not all of them. This table holds approximately 140,000 clones. The sequencing sample was made of PBMCs. These receptors were taken from a middle-aged man in good health and CMV-seronegative.

In the case of this clone: Its ends do not fully match the called genes, so a read error is possible. The chain joins TRBV25-1 to TRBJ1-6; 7 bases align to TRBD1. In germline, CDR1 is MGHDK, CDR2 SYGVNS. The CDR3 is made up of 14 amino acids. CDR3 in amino acids: CASSGGQRNSPPHF. In DNA form, the CDR3 reads TGTGCCAGCAGCGGGGGACAGCGTAATTCACCCCCCCACTTT.

This rearrangement joins TRBV7-3 to TRBJ2-2, with D uncertain. Germline V CDR1 and CDR2: SGHTA, FQGTGA. V lost 8 bases and J 7 bases, leaving 11 bases between the germline ends. CDR3 size: 12 residues. The CDR3 spells CASCDGGGELFF. The DNA of the CDR3 is TGTGCCAGCTGCGATGGTGGCGGGGAGCTGTTTTTT.

The CDR3 region has the DNA TGTGCCAGCAGCCAAGATCGTGCGAGCTCCTACAATGAGCAGTTCTTC. It yields the protein CASSQDRASSYNEQFF. The V and J genes are TRBV4-2 and TRBJ2-1; D uncertain. From germline, CDR1 is LGHNA and CDR2 YNFKEQ. This CDR3 comprises 16 residues. V lost 0 bases to trimming and J lost 0 bases, with 9 bases between them.

This sequence joins TRBV29-1 and TRBJ2-2; TRBD1 is a possible D gene (5 bases). Trimming took 5 bases from V and 0 from J, leaving 13 bases between them. The CDR3 length is 15 residues. From germline, CDR1 is SQVTM and CDR2 ANQGSEA. CDR3 nucleotides: TGCAGCGTTAAACCGCGACAGACGAACACCGGGGAGCTGTTTTTT. Protein: CSVKPRQTNTGELFF.

V gene TRBV19 combines with J gene TRBJ1-1; 9 bases fit TRBD1. This CDR3 comprises 16 residues. The V gene's germline CDR1 is LNHDA and CDR2 SQIVND (reference sequence). V trimming: 6 bases; J trimming: 5 bases; junction bases outside the gene matches: 13. CDR3 sequence: CASRRQGEIEGTEAFF. CDR3 nucleotides: TGTGCCAGTAGGAGACAGGGGGAGATTGAAGGGACTGAAGCTTTCTTT.

The V call is TRBV18, the J call TRBJ2-7; tentative D call: TRBD2 (6 bases). V dropped 4 bases and J dropped 5 bases, with 15 bases sitting between them. Germline assignment: CDR1 KGHSH and CDR2 LQKENI. The CDR3 sequence is 14 residues long. The chain's CDR3 is CASSLSGGNNEQYF. CDR3 nucleotide sequence: TGTGCCAGCTCACTAAGTGGGGGGAACAACGAGCAGTACTTC.

The chain employs TRBV5-6 and TRBJ2-4; D may be TRBD2 (6 bases). This CDR3 has 16 amino acids. Trimming pared 0 bases from V and 6 bases from J, leaving 16 bases between. Germline lookup yields CDR1 SGHDT and CDR2 YYEEEE. CDR3 nucleotide sequence: TGTGCCAGCAGCTTGGCCCCCCCAGGGACTCTAAACATTCAGTACTTC. Protein product: CASSLAPPGTLNIQYF.

The chain has TRBV7-9 and TRBJ1-2; no firm D call. Germline V gives CDR1 SEHNR, CDR2 FQNEAQ (reference sequence). V was clipped by 1 base and J by 2 bases, with 11 bases between them. CDR3 length: 15 amino acids. Written as DNA, the CDR3 is TGTGCCAGCAGCTTAGACACACAGCAAAACTATGGCTACACCTTC. The encoded protein is CASSLDTQQNYGYTF.

In the case of this clone: The sample holds other DNA sequences that translate to the same CDR3. The chain joins TRBV7-2 to TRBJ2-1; no clear D. V lost 5 bases to trimming and J lost 0 bases, with 8 bases between them. The CDR3 loop spans 14 amino acids. Germline CDR1 and CDR2: SGHTA and FQGNSA. The CDR3 loop reads CASSPGGSYNEQFF. The CDR3 DNA follows: TGTGCCAGCAGCCCCGGCGGCTCCTACAATGAGCAGTTCTTC.

The chain recombines TRBV5-8 with TRBJ2-4; the match to TRBD2 covers 14 bases. Germline V CDR1 and CDR2: SGHTS, YDEGEE. Unmatched junction bases numbered 7, after V lost 3 bases and J lost 2 bases. The CDR3 is 18 residues long. DNA of the CDR3: TGTGCCAGCAGCTCAGTCGGGACTAGCGGGGGTTCCAAAAACATTCAGTACTTC. The encoded protein is CASSSVGTSGGSKNIQYF.

The rearrangement uses TRBV2 and TRBJ2-2; 8 positions agree with TRBD1. From germline, CDR1 is SNHLY and CDR2 FYNNEI. The junction had 8 bases not matched to a gene; V was cut back by 8 bases and J by 6 bases. CDR3 length: 14 amino acids. CDR3 protein: CASRDRTGSGELFF. The DNA for the CDR3 is TGTGCCAGCCGAGACCGGACAGGGTCCGGGGAGCTGTTTTTT. Full variable domain (rest looked up from reference TRBV2 and TRBJ2-2): EPEVTQTPSHQVTQMGQEVILRCVPISNHLYFYWYRQILGQKVEFLVSFYNNEISEKSEIFDDQFSVERPDGSNFTLKIRSTKLEDSAMYFCASRDRTGSGELFFGEGSRLTVL.

The chain is built from TRBV13 and TRBJ2-3, with a weak D call TRBD1 (5 bases). There are 13 residues in the CDR3. CDR1 is PRHDT, CDR2 FYEKMQ, per germline (reference sequence). Trimming cost V 6 bases and J 1 base, with 8 bases left between them. The CDR3 nucleotides read TGTGCCAGCAGAGTACAGGGCACAGATACGCAGTATTTT. Translating it yields CASRVQGTDTQYF. Full variable domain (rest looked up from reference TRBV13 and TRBJ2-3): AAGVIQSPRHLIKEKRETATLKCYPIPRHDTVYWYQQGPGQDPQFLISFYEKMQSDKGSIPDRFSAQQFSDYHSELNMSSLELGDSALYFCASRVQGTDTQYFGPGTRLTVL.

The chain is built from TRBV27 and TRBJ2-3, with 9 positions matching TRBD2. The V gene end was trimmed by 5 bases and the J gene end by 4 bases; junction bases not matched to a gene: 10. This CDR3 comprises 16 residues. From germline, CDR1 is MNHEY and CDR2 SMNVEV (reference sequence). The CDR3 sequence: CASSKPGASGADTQYF. CDR3 sequence (DNA): TGTGCCAGCAGTAAACCTGGGGCTAGCGGGGCAGATACGCAGTATTTT.

The chain uses TRBV15 and TRBJ2-5; a possible D gene is TRBD2 (6 bases). There are 13 residues in the CDR3. Germline CDR1 and CDR2: LNHNV and YYDKDF (reference sequence). V was clipped by 5 bases and J by 4 bases, with 11 bases between them. The CDR3 sequence: CATSSRLGETQYF. CDR3 sequence (DNA): TGTGCCACCAGCTCGCGACTAGGAGAGACCCAGTACTTC.

The rearrangement joins TRBV7-9 to TRBJ1-4; D may be TRBD1 (5 bases). The V gene lost 8 bases and the J gene lost 8 bases, with 18 bases spanning the gap. The CDR3 loop spans 14 amino acids. Germline assignment: CDR1 SEHNR and CDR2 FQNEAQ (reference sequence). The CDR3 here is CASSWTQGSEKLFF. The CDR3 DNA is TGTGCCAGCTCGTGGACACAAGGAAGCGAAAAACTGTTTTTT.

V is TRBV7-2 and J is TRBJ2-5, with 8 bases identical to TRBD2. Losses at the gene ends were 3 bases for V and 5 bases for J; bases not matched to a gene: 5. The CDR3 consists of 14 residues. Germline V CDR1 and CDR2: SGHTA, FQGNSA. CDR3 bases: TGTGCCAGCAGCTTCCAGCGGGGGTCGGAGACCCAGTACTTC. It yields the protein CASSFQRGSETQYF.

The genes are TRBV11-2 and TRBJ1-3; TRBD1 aligns across 8 bases. V gave up 1 base and J gave up 4 bases; unmatched junction bases: 3. Germline V gene lookup returns CDR1 SGHAT and CDR2 FQNNGV. The CDR3 length is 15 residues. This CDR3 is CASSLGTGSGNTIYF. For the CDR3, the DNA is TGTGCCAGCAGCTTAGGGACAGGGTCGGGAAACACCATATATTTT.

J is TRBJ2-4 and V is TRBV7-7; TRBD1 matches at 9 bases. There are 12 residues in the CDR3. The germline V gene encodes CDR1 SSHAT and CDR2 FNYEAQ (reference sequence). CDR3 DNA: TGTGACGCGGGACAGGGAAAAAACATTCAGTACTTC. Protein product: CDAGQGKNIQYF.

The chain carries TRBV7-6 and TRBJ2-5, with TRBD2 as a possible D gene (6 bases). This CDR3 comprises 15 residues. Germline CDR1 is SGHVS and CDR2 is FNYEAQ. Deletions cut 8 bases from V and 1 base from J, with 17 bases between. In DNA, the CDR3 is TGTGCCAGCTCCCCGGGAAGGGAGGCCCAAGAGACCCAGTACTTC. Amino acid sequence: CASSPGREAQETQYF.

The gene calls are TRBV19 and TRBJ1-5; TRBD1 is a possible D gene (5 bases). The ends were cut back, 5 bases at V and 1 base at J, with 15 bases in the middle. The length of the CDR3 is 16 residues. Per germline, CDR1 LNHDA and CDR2 SQIVND (reference sequence). The CDR3 region is CASSPQGAGSNQPQHF. The DNA of the CDR3 is TGTGCCAGTAGTCCCCAAGGAGCAGGGAGCAATCAGCCCCAGCATTTT.

The CDR3 loop is CASSLELGLASYEQYF. DNA for the CDR3: TGTGCCAGCAGCTTAGAGCTCGGACTAGCGTCCTACGAGCAGTACTTC. The J gene is TRBJ2-7, the V gene TRBV7-9; 9 nucleotides line up with TRBD2. Trimming took 1 base from V and 1 from J; bases not matched to a gene: 5. The germline CDR1 and CDR2 sequences are SEHNR and FQNEAQ (reference sequence). This CDR3 spans 16 amino acids.

The rearrangement joins TRBV2 to TRBJ2-5; D gene ambiguous. Germline V CDR1 and CDR2: SNHLY, FYNNEI. The length of the CDR3 is 14 residues. V lost 1 base and J 0 bases, leaving 6 bases between the germline ends. Here the CDR3 reads CASSEGHYQETQYF. The CDR3 DNA is TGTGCCAGCAGTGAAGGGCATTACCAAGAGACCCAGTACTTC.

This sequence joins TRBV9 and TRBJ2-2; the match to TRBD2 covers 12 bases. Germline CDR1 SGDLS, CDR2 YYNGEE. The length of the CDR3 is 17 residues. V lost 0 bases to trimming and J lost 1 base; unmatched junction nucleotides: 1. The chain's CDR3 is CASSVGTSGENTGELFF. The CDR3 DNA reads TGTGCCAGCAGCGTAGGGACTAGCGGGGAGAACACCGGGGAGCTGTTTTTT.